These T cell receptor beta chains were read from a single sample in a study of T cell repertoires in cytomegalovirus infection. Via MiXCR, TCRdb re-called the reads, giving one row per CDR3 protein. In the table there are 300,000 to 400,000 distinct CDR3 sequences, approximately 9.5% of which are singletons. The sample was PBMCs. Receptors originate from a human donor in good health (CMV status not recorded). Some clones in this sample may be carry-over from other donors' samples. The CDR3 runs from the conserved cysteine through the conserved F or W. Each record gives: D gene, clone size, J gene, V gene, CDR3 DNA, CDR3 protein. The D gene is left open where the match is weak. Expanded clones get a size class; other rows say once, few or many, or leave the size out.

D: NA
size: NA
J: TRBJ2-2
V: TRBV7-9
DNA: TGTGCCATCAGCTCGGAGGGGGGGGCAGGGACCGGGGAGCTGTTTTTT
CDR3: CAISSEGGAGTGELFF

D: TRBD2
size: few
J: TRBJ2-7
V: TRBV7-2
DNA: TGTGCCAGCAGCCCCACCCCCGGGACTAGCGGGCGTACTACCTACGAGCAGTACTTC
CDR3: CASSPTPGTSGRTTYEQYF

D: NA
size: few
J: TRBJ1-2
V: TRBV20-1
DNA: TGCAGTGCTCCGCAGACAGACTTCTATGGCTACACCTTC
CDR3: CSAPQTDFYGYTF

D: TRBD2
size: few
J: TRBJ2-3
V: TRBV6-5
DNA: TGTGCCAGCAGCCAAGACCGTAGCGGGGGGCCTTATACGCAGTATTTT
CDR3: CASSQDRSGGPYTQYF

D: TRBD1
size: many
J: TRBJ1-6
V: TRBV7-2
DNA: TGTGCCAGCAGCTTATTCCGGACAGGGTTGGGCGAATCACCCCTCCACTTT
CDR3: CASSLFRTGLGESPLHF

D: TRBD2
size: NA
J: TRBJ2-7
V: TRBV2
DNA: TGTGCCAGCAGTGGACTAGCGGGGGGGCGGTACGAGCAGTACTTC
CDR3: CASSGLAGGRYEQYF

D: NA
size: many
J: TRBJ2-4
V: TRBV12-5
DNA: TGTGCTAGTGGTTTGGTAAGGGGGGATCAGTACTTC
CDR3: CASGLVRGDQYF

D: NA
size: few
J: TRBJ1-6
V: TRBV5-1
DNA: TGCGCCAGCAGCTACACCGGGATTGATTCACCCCTCCACTTT
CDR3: CASSYTGIDSPLHF

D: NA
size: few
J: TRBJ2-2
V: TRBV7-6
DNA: TGTGCCAGCAGCTTATGGGACCCGAACACCGGGGAGCTGTTTTTT
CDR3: CASSLWDPNTGELFF

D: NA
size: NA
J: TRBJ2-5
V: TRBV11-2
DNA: TGTGCCAGCAGCCCCCTCACGGAAGAGACCCAGTACTTC
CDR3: CASSPLTEETQYF

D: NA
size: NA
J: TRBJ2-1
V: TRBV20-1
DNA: TGCAGTCAGGCTAGGGCAGCCTACAATGAGCAGTTCTTC
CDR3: CSQARAAYNEQFF

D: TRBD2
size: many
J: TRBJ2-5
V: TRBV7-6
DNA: TGTGCCAGCAGCTTAGATCATGCTAGCGGGGGAACCCAGTACTTC
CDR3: CASSLDHASGGTQYF

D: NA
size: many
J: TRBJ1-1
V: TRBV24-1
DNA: TGTGCCACCAGTGAAAGATACAGGGATCCTGAAGCTTTCTTT
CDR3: CATSERYRDPEAFF

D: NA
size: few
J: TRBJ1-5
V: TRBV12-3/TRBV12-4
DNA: TGTGCCAGCAGTGGACAGTTTGGTGGGAATCAGCCCCAGCATTTT
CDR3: CASSGQFGGNQPQHF

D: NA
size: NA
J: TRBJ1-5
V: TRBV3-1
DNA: TGTGCCAGCAGCCGACTGGGTCGGGATCAGCCCCAGCATTTT
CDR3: CASSRLGRDQPQHF

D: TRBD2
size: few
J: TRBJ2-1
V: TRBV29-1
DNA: TGCAGCGTTGAAGGCTCGGCGGGAGTAAAATACAATGAGCAGTTCTTC
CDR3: CSVEGSAGVKYNEQFF

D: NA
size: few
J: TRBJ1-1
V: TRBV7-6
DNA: TGTGCCAGCAGCTTATTAGGAAGGGACACTGAAGCTTTCTTT
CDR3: CASSLLGRDTEAFF

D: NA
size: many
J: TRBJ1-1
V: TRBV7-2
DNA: TGTGCCAGCAGCCCAGGGTCATCGGGCACTGAAGCTTTCTTT
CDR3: CASSPGSSGTEAFF

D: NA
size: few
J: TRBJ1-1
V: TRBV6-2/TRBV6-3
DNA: TGTGCCAGCACTAGAGGGAATGCTAGAGAGATGAACACTGAAGCTTTCTTT
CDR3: CASTRGNAREMNTEAFF

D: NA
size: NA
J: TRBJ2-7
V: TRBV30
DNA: TGTGCCTGGAGGTACAGGGTCTACGAGCAGTACTTC
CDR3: CAWRYRVYEQYF

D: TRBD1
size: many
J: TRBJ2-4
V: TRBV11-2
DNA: TGTGCCAGCAGCCCCCGCCGACAGGGATGGAGCAACATTCAGTACTTC
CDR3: CASSPRRQGWSNIQYF

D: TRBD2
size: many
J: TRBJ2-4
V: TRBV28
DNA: TGTGCCAGCAGTCCCTCTAGTTCTCTAGCGGGAGGTTTTATCATTCAGTACTTC
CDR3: CASSPSSSLAGGFIIQYF

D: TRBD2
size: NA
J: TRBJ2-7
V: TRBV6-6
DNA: TGTGCCAGCAGCAACCCACTAGCGGACTTCTACGAGCAGTACTTC
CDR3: CASSNPLADFYEQYF

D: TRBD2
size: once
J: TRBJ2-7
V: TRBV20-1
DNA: TGCAGTGCTAGAGCACAACCCGGGACTAGCAGCACTCACGAGCAGTACTTC
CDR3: CSARAQPGTSSTHEQYF

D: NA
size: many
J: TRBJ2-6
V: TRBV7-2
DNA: TGTGCCAGCAGCTTAGTTATGGGGGGCTCTGGGGCCAACGTCCTGACTTTC
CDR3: CASSLVMGGSGANVLTF

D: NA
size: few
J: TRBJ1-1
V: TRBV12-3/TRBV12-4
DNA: TGTGCCAGCAGTTTACGGAGATTGAACACTGAAGCTTTCTTT
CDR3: CASSLRRLNTEAFF

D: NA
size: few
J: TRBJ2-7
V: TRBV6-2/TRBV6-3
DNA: TGTGCCAGCAGTTACTTCCCCGCGGGGAGGACCTACGAGCAGTACTTC
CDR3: CASSYFPAGRTYEQYF

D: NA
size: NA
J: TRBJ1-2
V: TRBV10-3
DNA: TGTGCCATCACCCCGTCCCTTAACTATGGCTACACCTTC
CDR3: CAITPSLNYGYTF

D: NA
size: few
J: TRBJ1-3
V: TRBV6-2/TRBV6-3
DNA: TGTGCCAGCAGTTCCTGGACAGCTGGAAACACCATATATTTT
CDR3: CASSSWTAGNTIYF

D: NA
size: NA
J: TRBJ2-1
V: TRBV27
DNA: TGTGCCAGCAGCTCGGGACTGGCCAAGTATGAGCAGTTCTTC
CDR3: CASSSGLAKYEQFF

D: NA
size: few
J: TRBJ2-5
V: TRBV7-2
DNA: TGTGCCAGCAGCTTAGTCGGCGTTAGTGCGGAGACCCAGTACTTC
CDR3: CASSLVGVSAETQYF

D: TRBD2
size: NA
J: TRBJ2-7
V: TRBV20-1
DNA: TGCAGTGCTAGACTAGCGGGATATAACGAGCAGTACTTC
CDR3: CSARLAGYNEQYF

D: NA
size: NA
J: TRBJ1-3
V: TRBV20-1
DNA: TGCAGTGCCAGAGGTGGGGCCTCTGGAAACACCATATATTTT
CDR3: CSARGGASGNTIYF

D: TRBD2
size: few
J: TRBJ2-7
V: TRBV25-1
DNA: TGTGCCAGCAGCAGGACTAGCGGCTATTACGAGCAGTACTTC
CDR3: CASSRTSGYYEQYF

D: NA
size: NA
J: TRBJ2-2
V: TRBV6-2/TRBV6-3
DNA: TGTGCCAGCAGTTACTCGAGGTCGGGGGCATACACCGGGGAGCTGTTTTTT
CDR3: CASSYSRSGAYTGELFF

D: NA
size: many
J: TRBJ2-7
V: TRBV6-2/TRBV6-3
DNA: TGTGCCAGCAGTTACAATCCCGGTAGCCACGAGCAGTACTTC
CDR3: CASSYNPGSHEQYF

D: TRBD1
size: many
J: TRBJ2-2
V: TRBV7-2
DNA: TGTGCCAGCAGCTTGCAAAGAGCGAGACAGGGAATGTCCGGGGAGCTGTTTTTT
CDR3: CASSLQRARQGMSGELFF

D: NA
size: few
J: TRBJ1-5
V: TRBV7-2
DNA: TGTGCCAGCAGCCCGCCCGGGTTGGAAAGCAATCAGCCCCAGCATTTT
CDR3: CASSPPGLESNQPQHF

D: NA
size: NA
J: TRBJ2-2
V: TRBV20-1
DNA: TGCAGTGGAGGGGGAGGGAGGCCGGGGGAGCTGTTTTTT
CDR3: CSGGGGRPGELFF

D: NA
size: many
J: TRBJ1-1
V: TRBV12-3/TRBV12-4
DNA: TGTGCCAGCAGTTTCATGGGAAACACTGAAGCTTTCTTT
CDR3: CASSFMGNTEAFF

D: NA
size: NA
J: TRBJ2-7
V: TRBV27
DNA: TGTGCCAGCAGTCAAGCGACTAACTACTACGAGCAGTACTTC
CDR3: CASSQATNYYEQYF